What follows are 15 T cell receptor beta chains derived from one specimen sequenced in a study of PD-L1 blockade in urothelial cancer. Method: immunoSEQ multiplex PCR; TCRdb's copy keeps in-frame clones and lacks some. Of around 70,000 clones detected, about 90% appear once; the ten largest clones hold roughly 4.7%. Time point: pretreatment peripheral blood. The specimen comprised PBMCs, sampled around atezolizumab (anti-PD-L1) treatment. These receptors all stem from a man between 65 and 85 years old with urothelial cancer.

J is TRBJ1-2 and V is TRBV6-5, with 8 bases identical to TRBD1. CDR1 and CDR2 (germline): MNHEY, SVGAGI. The CDR3 is 13 residues long. Trimming took 6 bases from V and 5 from J; bases not matched to a gene: 5. This CDR3 reads CASSKTGVYGYTF. As DNA, the CDR3 is TGTGCCAGCAGCAAGACAGGGGTATATGGCTACACCTTC.

The chain couples TRBV5-5 to TRBJ2-1, with D unresolved. This CDR3 is 16 amino acids long. Trimming left V 1 base short and J 0 bases short, with 11 bases between. In germline, CDR1 is SGHKS, CDR2 YYEKEE (reference sequence). CDR3 sequence reads: CASSLNVLSSYNEQFF. DNA of the CDR3: TGTGCCAGCAGCTTGAACGTCCTCAGCTCCTACAATGAGCAGTTCTTC. Full variable domain (outside the CDR3, taken from reference TRBV5-5 and TRBJ2-1): DAGVTQSPTHLIKTRGQQVTLRCSPISGHKSVSWYQQVLGQGPQFIFQYYEKEERGRGNFPDRFSARQFPNYSSELNVNALLLGDSALYLCASSLNVLSSYNEQFFGPGTRLTVL.

V gene TRBV14 combines with J gene TRBJ2-7; 9 nucleotides line up with TRBD1. This CDR3 comprises 15 residues. Germline V gene lookup returns CDR1 SGHDN and CDR2 FVKESK. The J segment lost 6 bases and the V segment lost 0 bases, leaving 6 bases of the junction unmatched. In DNA, the CDR3 is TGTGCCAGCAGCCAAGATGACAGGGGGGCCAGCGAGCAGTACTTC. This encodes CASSQDDRGASEQYF.

The chain links TRBV7-3 to TRBJ2-5; TRBD2 agrees at 11 bases. The ends lost 4 bases at V and 5 bases at J; junction bases unmatched: 6. The germline CDR1 and CDR2 sequences are SGHTA and FQGTGA. The CDR3 contains 15 residues. CDR3 DNA: TGTGCCAGCAGCTCAACTAGCGGGAGTGGCGAGACCCAGTACTTC. Protein product: CASSSTSGSGETQYF.

This clone appeared once. This chain joins TRBV2 and TRBJ1-5; D ambiguous. Germline V gives CDR1 SNHLY, CDR2 FYNNEI. V was cut by 4 bases and J by 6 bases, with 16 bases left in between. The CDR3 is 15 amino acids. The CDR3 sequence: CASSGVGSAGQPQHF. The CDR3 region has the DNA TGTGCCAGCAGTGGAGTAGGGAGCGCTGGTCAGCCCCAGCATTTT.

The genes are TRBV18 and TRBJ2-3; 7 bases are a match to TRBD2. This CDR3 is 14 amino acids long. Germline lookup yields CDR1 KGHSH and CDR2 LQKENI. Trimming took 2 bases from V and 8 from J; bases not matched to a gene: 7. Here the CDR3 reads CASSPSGTSGTQYF. CDR3 sequence (DNA): TGTGCCAGCTCACCAAGCGGGACCTCGGGTACGCAGTATTTT.

To note about this clone: This sample includes further DNA sequences coding for the same CDR3. The chain couples TRBV18 to TRBJ2-5, with 7 bases lining up with TRBD1. There are 13 residues in the CDR3. Looked up from germline, CDR1 is KGHSH and CDR2 is LQKENI. The trim removed 4 bases at V and 2 bases at J, leaving 1 base unmatched. CDR3 DNA sequence: TGTGCCAGCTCACGGGGACAGCAAGAGACCCAGTACTTC. It codes for CASSRGQQETQYF.

This rearrangement joins TRBV5-8 to TRBJ2-3, with 10 bases matching TRBD2. The CDR3 totals 16 residues. The V gene end was trimmed by 4 bases and the J gene end by 1 base; junction bases not matched to a gene: 6. Germline V gene data show CDR1 as SGHTS and CDR2 as YDEGEE. The CDR3: CASSGLLAGGTDTQYF. The CDR3, as DNA: TGTGCCAGCAGCGGCCTTCTAGCGGGAGGCACAGATACGCAGTATTTT. The variable domain in full, completed from reference TRBV5-8 and TRBJ2-3, reads EAGVTQSPTHLIKTRGQQATLRCSPISGHTSVYWYQQALGLGLQFLLWYDEGEERNRGNFPPRFSGRQFPNYSSELNVNALELEDSALYLCASSGLLAGGTDTQYFGPGTRLTVL.

This sequence joins TRBV11-1 and TRBJ2-1, with a possible D match to TRBD2 (6 bases). Germline V gene sequence: CDR1 SGHAT, CDR2 FQDESV (reference sequence). This CDR3 spans 17 amino acids. V lost 1 base to trimming and J lost 8 bases, with 21 bases between them. The CDR3 DNA reads TGTGCCAGCAGCTTAGAGGCTCCGGGACCGCGGGGCGATGAGCAGTTCTTC. Protein: CASSLEAPGPRGDEQFF.

In its sample, this clone was seen a few times. The rearrangement uses TRBV27 and TRBJ2-7; 10 bases are a match to TRBD2. V lost 6 bases to trimming and J lost 2 bases; unmatched junction nucleotides: 10. The CDR3 extends over 16 amino acids. Germline CDR1 reads MNHEY; CDR2 reads SMNVEV (reference sequence). The CDR3 loop reads CASSRTRTSGAYEQYF. The CDR3 DNA is TGTGCCAGCAGCCGAACGCGGACTAGCGGTGCCTACGAGCAGTACTTC.

The chain combines TRBV28 with TRBJ1-1; D is undetermined. Germline V gene lookup returns CDR1 MDHEN and CDR2 SYDVKM. V lost 5 bases and J 4 bases, leaving 14 bases between the germline ends. The CDR3 totals 14 residues. CDR3 loop: CASSGQRESTEAFF. As DNA, the CDR3 is TGTGCCAGCAGTGGTCAGAGGGAGTCCACTGAAGCTTTCTTT.

The chain combines TRBV18 with TRBJ2-6, with 7 nucleotides matching TRBD2. With 4 bases clipped from V and 1 base from J, the junction kept 19 bases outside the gene matches. CDR1 is KGHSH and CDR2 is LQKENI in the germline V gene. This CDR3 contains 21 residues. For the CDR3, the DNA is TGTGCCAGCTCACGAGGTCGGTCATTCAGGGAGGGTGTTTCTGGGGCCAACGTCCTGACTTTC. Its protein is CASSRGRSFREGVSGANVLTF.

This clone was seen only a few times. V gene TRBV7-3 combines with J gene TRBJ2-1; 7 nucleotides align to TRBD2. Losses at the gene ends were 0 bases for V and 3 bases for J; bases not matched to a gene: 5. The CDR3 has 16 residues. The germline V gene encodes CDR1 SGHTA and CDR2 FQGTGA. The CDR3 spells CASSLTGGRDYNEQFF. The CDR3 DNA reads TGTGCCAGCAGCTTAACGGGGGGGAGGGACTACAATGAGCAGTTCTTC.

The CDR3 loop is CASSTPGLQETQYF. The CDR3, as DNA: TGTGCCAGCAGCACACCGGGACTCCAAGAGACCCAGTACTTC. The chain carries TRBV11-2 and TRBJ2-5; the D gene is possibly TRBD2 (6 bases). The CDR3 has 14 amino acids. The germline gives CDR1 SGHAT, CDR2 FQNNGV. V dropped 5 bases and J dropped 1 base, with 11 bases sitting between them.

The chain has TRBV7-9 and TRBJ2-7; 7 nucleotides match TRBD2. Trimming at V came to 4 bases and at J to 9 bases, leaving 18 bases not matched to a gene. The V gene's germline CDR1 is SEHNR and CDR2 FQNEAQ (reference sequence). This CDR3 region has 16 residues. For the CDR3, the DNA is TGTGCCAGCAGCTCCCAACCGGGACTACCGTTTCGCGGGCAGTACTTC. The encoded protein is CASSSQPGLPFRGQYF. Full variable domain (missing parts from reference TRBV7-9 and TRBJ2-7): DTGVSQNPRHKITKRGQNVTFRCDPISEHNRLYWYRQTLGQGPEFLTYFQNEAQLEKSRLLSDRFSAERPKGSFSTLEIQRTEQGDSAMYLCASSSQPGLPFRGQYFGPGTRLTVT.